Below, 11 T cell receptor beta chains from the same sample are listed, as sequenced in a study of OX40 agonist ivuxolimab in advanced cancers. Sequenced by immunoSEQ multiplex PCR; TCRdb stores in-frame clones only, minus some. The data contain 65,000 to 90,000 clones, approximately 89% of them seen just once; the ten biggest clones take up under 0.75%. The material sequenced was CD4+ or CD8+ T cells sorted from blood, taken in a trial of the OX40 agonist ivuxolimab. The receptors derive from an adult with an advanced solid tumor such as melanoma, head and neck, liver or kidney cancer.

The V call is TRBV5-1, the J call TRBJ2-7; D may be TRBD1 or TRBD2 (5 bases each). The CDR3 extends over 13 amino acids. Between the trimmed V and J ends, which lost 4 bases and 1 base, there was a span of 9 bases. Germline V CDR1 and CDR2: SGHRS, YFSETQ. CDR3 sequence: CASSRDGSYEQYF. For the CDR3, the DNA is TGCGCCAGCAGCCGGGACGGATCCTACGAGCAGTACTTC.

The rearrangement uses TRBV6-1 and TRBJ1-1; no clear D. Germline V gene lookup returns CDR1 MNHNS and CDR2 SASEGT. The CDR3 loop spans 13 amino acids. V was clipped by 2 bases and J by 2 bases, with 6 bases between them. The CDR3 DNA reads TGTGCCAGCAGTGAAAGAGGTAACACTGAAGCTTTCTTT. Translating it yields CASSERGNTEAFF.

V is TRBV11-3 and J is TRBJ2-2, with 7 bases matching TRBD1. The CDR3 sequence is 14 residues long. Germline assignment: CDR1 SGHNT and CDR2 YENEEA. Germline trimming cut 1 base from V and 6 bases from J; bases unmatched to any gene: 2. CDR3 loop: CASSLGQGAGELFF. The CDR3 DNA reads TGTGCCAGCAGCTTAGGACAGGGTGCCGGGGAGCTGTTTTTT.

This chain links TRBV18 with TRBJ1-4, with 11 bases fitting TRBD1. From germline, CDR1 is KGHSH and CDR2 LQKENI. The CDR3 is made up of 16 amino acids. The V and J ends lost 3 bases and 7 bases, in that order; junction bases with no gene match: 7. The CDR3 coding sequence is TGTGCCAGCTCACCCCGACCGGGACAGGGGGGTGAAAAACTGTTTTTT. Amino acid sequence: CASSPRPGQGGEKLFF.

This chain connects TRBV30 to TRBJ1-4; 11 positions agree with TRBD1. V dropped 2 bases and J dropped 8; count of bases not matched to a gene: 7. The length of the CDR3 is 15 residues. Germline V gene data show CDR1 as GTSNPN and CDR2 as SVGIG (reference sequence). The DNA of the CDR3 is TGTGCCTGGAGTATCACCGGGACAGGGGGGGAAAAACTGTTTTTT. Its translation: CAWSITGTGGEKLFF.

This sequence joins TRBV27 and TRBJ1-1; D is possibly TRBD1 (6 bases). The CDR3 contains 12 residues. Germline assignment: CDR1 MNHEY and CDR2 SMNVEV (reference sequence). Trimming removed 3 bases from V and 11 bases from J, with 13 bases in between. In DNA, the CDR3 is TGTGCCAGCAGTTTGCTCCAGGGGCAGGCTTTCTTT. Translation: CASSLLQGQAFF.

The chain carries TRBV4-1 and TRBJ1-1, with D hard to call. V was cut by 1 base and J by 1 base, with 10 bases left in between. Germline V CDR1 and CDR2: MGHRA, YSYEKL. The CDR3 contains 15 residues. In DNA form, the CDR3 reads TGCGCCAGCAGCCAAGCGGCGATATCGAACACTGAAGCTTTCTTT. Its translation is CASSQAAISNTEAFF.

J is TRBJ2-3 and V is TRBV30; 12 nucleotides align to TRBD2. Losses at the gene ends were 2 bases for V and 3 bases for J; bases not matched to a gene: 9. The CDR3 spans 17 residues. Looked up from germline, CDR1 is GTSNPN and CDR2 is SVGIG (reference sequence). CDR3 protein: CAWSYGLAGGRTDTQYF. The CDR3 DNA reads as TGTGCCTGGAGTTACGGGCTAGCGGGAGGGCGGACAGATACGCAGTATTTT.

The chain couples TRBV4-2 to TRBJ2-5, with 10 bases aligning to TRBD2. The V gene end was trimmed by 0 bases and the J gene end by 7 bases; junction bases not matched to a gene: 11. The CDR3 consists of 17 residues. Germline values: CDR1 LGHNA, CDR2 YNFKEQ. CDR3 region: CASSQEWDSGGYWTQYF. CDR3 coding DNA: TGTGCCAGCAGCCAAGAGTGGGATAGCGGGGGGTATTGGACCCAGTACTTC.

In this sample, this clone turned up once. This chain uses TRBV2 with TRBJ1-4, with a tentative D call TRBD1 (5 bases). V lost 3 bases, J lost 7 bases, and 12 bases lay in between. The germline gives CDR1 SNHLY, CDR2 FYNNEI. The CDR3 is 14 residues long. The CDR3, as DNA: TGTGCCAGCAGTGACAGCCCGGGGGGTGAAAAACTGTTTTTT. Encoded protein: CASSDSPGGEKLFF.

The rearrangement joins TRBV7-9 to TRBJ1-4, with 10 positions matching TRBD1. V gave up 5 bases and J gave up 8 bases; unmatched junction bases: 5. Germline lookup yields CDR1 SEHNR and CDR2 FQNEAQ (reference sequence). There are 14 residues in the CDR3. Here the CDR3 reads CASSRDRGGEKLFF. CDR3 in DNA: TGTGCCAGCAGCCGGGACAGGGGAGGGGAAAAACTGTTTTTT.